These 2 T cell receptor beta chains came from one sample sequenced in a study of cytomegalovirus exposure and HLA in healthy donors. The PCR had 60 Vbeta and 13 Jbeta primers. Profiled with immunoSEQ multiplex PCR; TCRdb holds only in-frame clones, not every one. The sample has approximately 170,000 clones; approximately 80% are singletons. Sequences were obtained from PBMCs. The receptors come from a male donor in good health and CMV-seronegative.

CDR3 in amino acids: CASSQEGLAGREQFF. The CDR3 DNA sequence: TGCGCCAGCAGCCAAGAGGGACTAGCGGGACGAGAGCAGTTCTTC. The chain couples TRBV4-1 to TRBJ2-1; 13 positions agree with TRBD2. CDR3 length equals 15 residues. Looked up from germline, CDR1 is MGHRA and CDR2 is YSYEKL. V shed 0 bases and J 10 bases; nucleotides not matched to a gene: 3.

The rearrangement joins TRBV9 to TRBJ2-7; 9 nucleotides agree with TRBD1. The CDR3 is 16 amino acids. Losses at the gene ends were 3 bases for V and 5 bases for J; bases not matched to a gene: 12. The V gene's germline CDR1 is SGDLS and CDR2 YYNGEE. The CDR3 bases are TGTGCCAGCAGCGCAGGAGGAGGGACAGGGTCCCACGAGCAGTACTTC. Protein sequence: CASSAGGGTGSHEQYF.